The clone carrying this T cell receptor beta chain was counted only a few times. Its antigen is not identified. The CDR3 runs 14 residues. Germline CDR1 is MDHEN and CDR2 is SYDVKM. With 7 bases removed from V and 3 bases from J, the gap between germline ends came to 12 bases. TCRdb ran MiXCR on the RT-PCR reads and lists one entry per CDR3 protein. The table has around 530,000 distinct CDR3 sequences, about 17% seen once. This sample was included in a study of response to subunit inactivated influenza vaccine. Study-wide results and limits: Each seasonal influenza vaccination, the authors suggested, recruits few new T cells.

The starting material was CD4+ T cells sorted from PBMCs, obtained around 25 months after vaccination. The TCR sequence derives from a man in his fifties or sixties who received an inactivated influenza vaccine. The rearrangement uses TRBV28 and TRBJ2-2; TRBD1 is a possible D gene (6 bases). CDR3 protein: CASIRGKHTGELFF. CDR3 DNA sequence: TGTGCCAGCATCAGGGGTAAACACACCGGGGAGCTGTTTTTT. Full variable domain (remainder filled in from reference TRBV28 and TRBJ2-2): DVKVTQSSRYLVKRTGEKVFLECVQDMDHENMFWYRQDPGLGLRLIYFSYDVKMKEKGDIPEGYSVSREKKERFSLILESASTNQTSMYLCASIRGKHTGELFFGEGSRLTVL.